The present entry profiles one TCR beta chain with its context. This CDR3 has 13 amino acids. Germline lookup yields CDR1 MDHEN and CDR2 SYDVKM. V was pared by 2 bases and J by 2 bases, with 7 bases between. The authors ran the immunoSEQ assay, v3.0, at survey level. Profiling relied on immunoSEQ multiplex PCR, and the TCRdb table lists in-frame clones only, not all of them. Among more than 20,000 clones, more than 85% were seen once, and the ten largest hold around 7.1%. This record belongs to a study of long-term antiretroviral therapy in people with HIV. The genes are TRBV28 and TRBJ2-7; D gene unclear. This TCR came from a woman between 50 and 59 years old with HIV. The specimen was unsorted PBMCs, collected 4.4 years after starting antiretroviral therapy. CDR3 in DNA: TGTGCCAGCAGTTTAGTTTCTCCCTACGAGCAGTACTTC. Residues: CASSLVSPYEQYF.